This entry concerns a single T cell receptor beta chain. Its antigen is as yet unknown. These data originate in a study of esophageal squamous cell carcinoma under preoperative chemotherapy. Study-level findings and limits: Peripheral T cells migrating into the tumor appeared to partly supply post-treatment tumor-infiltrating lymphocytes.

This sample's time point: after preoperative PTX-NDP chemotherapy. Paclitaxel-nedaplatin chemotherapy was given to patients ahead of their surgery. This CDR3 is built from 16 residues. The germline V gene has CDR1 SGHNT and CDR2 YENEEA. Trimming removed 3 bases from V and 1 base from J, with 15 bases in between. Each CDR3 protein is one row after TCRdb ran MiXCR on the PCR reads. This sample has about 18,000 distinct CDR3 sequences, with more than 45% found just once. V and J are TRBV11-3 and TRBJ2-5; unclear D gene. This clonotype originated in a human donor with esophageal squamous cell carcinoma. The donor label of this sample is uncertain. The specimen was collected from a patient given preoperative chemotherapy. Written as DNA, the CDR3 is TGTGCCAGCAGCTTGGGTCGGGTGGACGTCCAAGAGACCCAGTACTTC. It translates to CASSLGRVDVQETQYF.